The rows below give T cell receptor beta chains drawn from one sample of a study of T cells in Graves' hyperthyroidism and ophthalmopathy. In TCRdb, the multiplex PCR reads were re-called with MiXCR into one record per CDR3 protein. The sample has about 400,000 distinct CDR3 sequences; less than 20% are singletons. Input material: blood. The receptor source for this set is a woman between 18 and 29 years old with Graves' hyperthyroidism. CDR3s include the opening cysteine and the closing phenylalanine or tryptophan. The order of the fields is D gene, J gene, V gene, CDR3 protein. The D gene is left open where the match is weak.

D gene: TRBD1; J gene: TRBJ1-1; V gene: TRBV5-1; CDR3 protein: CASSLDLRGGGEAFF
D gene: NA; J gene: TRBJ2-7; V gene: TRBV27; CDR3 protein: CAGSFSTLGEQYF
D gene: NA; J gene: TRBJ1-2; V gene: TRBV3-1; CDR3 protein: CASSQGWGDYGYTF
D gene: NA; J gene: TRBJ1-4; V gene: TRBV4-3; CDR3 protein: CASSQDPRTTNEKLFF
D gene: TRBD1; J gene: TRBJ2-7; V gene: TRBV19; CDR3 protein: CASSPRDRVAEQYF
D gene: TRBD1; J gene: TRBJ1-2; V gene: TRBV28; CDR3 protein: CASSFPDRDYGYTF
D gene: NA; J gene: TRBJ2-2; V gene: TRBV3-1; CDR3 protein: CASSWRRTNTGELFF
D gene: NA; J gene: TRBJ1-5; V gene: TRBV19; CDR3 protein: CASSTQQAQPQHF
D gene: NA; J gene: TRBJ2-3; V gene: TRBV20-1; CDR3 protein: CSARVTDTQYF
D gene: TRBD1; J gene: TRBJ2-5; V gene: TRBV27; CDR3 protein: CASSLNRGETQYF